The sequence of this T cell receptor beta chain was determined in a study of blood T cell repertoires in COVID-19. Study details: PBMCs, B-cell-depleted T cells, or T cells provided the cDNA or gDNA that made up the material.

Per the original methods: The assay estimated nucleated cells by amplifying reference gene primers. Assay used: immunoSEQ multiplex PCR; TCRdb lists only in-frame clones, some missing. The V and J calls and the clone size are those of that table, but D and trimming were determined from the DNA. The table includes about 370,000 clones, 85% to 90% detected once. Germline CDR1 MNHEY, CDR2 SMNVEV (reference sequence). The ends lost 4 bases at V and 6 bases at J; junction bases unmatched: 8. The CDR3 has 15 amino acids. The chain combines TRBV27 with TRBJ1-2; 10 bases map to TRBD1. This sequence originates from a man younger than 35 who had recovered from COVID-19. Sequencing used PBMCs or T cells enriched from blood (not recorded which). CDR3 nucleotides: TGTGCCAGCAGTTCCTCCCTGGGACAGGGGCATGGCTACACCTTC. This codes for CASSSSLGQGHGYTF.